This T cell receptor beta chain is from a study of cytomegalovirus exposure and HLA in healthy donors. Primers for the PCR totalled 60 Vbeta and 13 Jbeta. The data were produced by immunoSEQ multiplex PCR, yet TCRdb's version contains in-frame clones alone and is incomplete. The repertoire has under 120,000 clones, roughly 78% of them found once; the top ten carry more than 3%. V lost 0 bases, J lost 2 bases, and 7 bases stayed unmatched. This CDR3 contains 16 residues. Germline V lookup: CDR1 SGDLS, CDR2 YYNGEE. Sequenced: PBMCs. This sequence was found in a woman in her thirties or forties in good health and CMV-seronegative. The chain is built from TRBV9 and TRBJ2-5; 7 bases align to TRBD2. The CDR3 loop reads CASSVGGSGGQETQYF. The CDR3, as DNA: TGTGCCAGCAGCGTAGGTGGGTCGGGGGGTCAAGAGACCCAGTACTTC.